Listed here are 25 T cell receptor beta chains from one sample, sequenced in a study of blood T cell repertoires in COVID-19. Assay used: immunoSEQ multiplex PCR; TCRdb lists only in-frame clones, some missing. The data show 400,000 to 450,000 clones, with around 89% seen just once and 1.1% held by the top ten. The sequenced material came from PBMCs or T cells enriched from blood (not recorded which). The receptors derive from a man under 40 who had recovered from COVID-19.

The chain joins TRBV4-1 to TRBJ2-1; 13 bases are shared with TRBD2. CDR3 length equals 17 residues. After removal of 2 bases from V and 10 bases from J, the junction contained 11 bases not matched to a gene. CDR1 is MGHRA and CDR2 is YSYEKL in the germline V gene. CDR3 amino acids: CASSQRTSGSLLREQFF. In DNA, the CDR3 is TGCGCCAGCAGCCAAAGGACTAGCGGGAGCCTTCTTCGAGAGCAGTTCTTC.

The chain recombines TRBV10-1 with TRBJ2-5; a weak D match, TRBD1 (6 bases). CDR1 is WNHNN, CDR2 SYGVQD, per germline (reference sequence). V was pared by 3 bases and J by 6 bases, with 11 bases between. This CDR3 is 13 amino acids long. CDR3 region: CASSEQGEKTQYF. CDR3 DNA sequence: TGCGCCAGCAGTGAACAGGGAGAAAAGACCCAGTACTTC.

V is TRBV28 and J is TRBJ1-1; TRBD1 agrees at 8 bases. This CDR3 has 16 residues. V shed 5 bases, J shed 6 bases, and the junction held 14 bases outside the gene matches. CDR1 is MDHEN, CDR2 SYDVKM, per germline. The CDR3 region is CASSLAGGMLEAEAFF. The DNA for the CDR3 is TGTGCCAGCAGTCTCGCAGGGGGCATGCTAGAGGCTGAAGCTTTCTTT.

As DNA, the CDR3 is TGTGGCGGCGGACTAAACAATCAGCCCCAGCATTTT. It encodes CGGGLNNQPQHF. This chain joins TRBV28 and TRBJ1-5; D gene ambiguous. CDR1 MDHEN and CDR2 SYDVKM come from the germline V gene. The CDR3 runs 12 residues.

The V call is TRBV6-6, the J call TRBJ2-3; the match to TRBD2 covers 9 bases. This CDR3 spans 15 amino acids. From germline, CDR1 is MNHNY and CDR2 SVGAGI (reference sequence). V lost 0 bases and J lost 6; bases outside the gene matches: 4. The DNA for the CDR3 is TGTGCCAGCAGTTACTCGACTAGCGGCTGGGATACGCAGTATTTT. It is translated as CASSYSTSGWDTQYF.

The rearrangement links TRBV5-4 to TRBJ2-3, with 7 bases fitting TRBD2. The CDR3 length is 15 residues. Losses at the gene ends were 4 bases for V and 6 bases for J; bases not matched to a gene: 11. Germline CDR1 and CDR2: SGHNT and YYREEE (reference sequence). The CDR3 loop reads CASSNAGAVWDTQYF. In DNA form, the CDR3 reads TGTGCCAGCAGCAACGCGGGAGCGGTGTGGGATACGCAGTATTTT. Full variable domain (remainder filled in from reference TRBV5-4 and TRBJ2-3): ETGVTQSPTHLIKTRGQQVTLRCSSQSGHNTVSWYQQALGQGPQFIFQYYREEENGRGNFPPRFSGLQFPNYSSELNVNALELDDSALYLCASSNAGAVWDTQYFGPGTRLTVL.

The chain combines TRBV18 with TRBJ1-5; 7 nucleotides align to TRBD1. Germline CDR1 KGHSH, CDR2 LQKENI. Germline trimming cut 4 bases from V and 8 bases from J; bases unmatched to any gene: 11. The CDR3 totals 15 residues. CDR3 DNA: TGTGCCAGCTCACTACGGACAGGTCTGGTCGAGCCCCAGCATTTT. Amino acids: CASSLRTGLVEPQHF.

The chain employs TRBV5-1 and TRBJ2-3; 8 bases are a match to TRBD1. J lost 0 bases, V lost 4 bases, and 19 bases had no gene match. Germline V gives CDR1 SGHRS, CDR2 YFSETQ. CDR3 length equals 20 residues. The CDR3 sequence is CASSRLGQGVHDTSTDTQYF. The CDR3 bases are TGCGCCAGCAGCCGCCTCGGACAGGGTGTTCATGATACTAGCACAGATACGCAGTATTTT.

The V and J genes are TRBV24-1 and TRBJ1-2; tentatively, D is TRBD1 (6 bases). Germline V gene data show CDR1 as KGHDR and CDR2 as SFDVKD. The CDR3 runs to 15 residues. Trimming took off 5 bases at V and 0 bases at J, with 12 bases between the two ends. CDR3 sequence reads: CATSARQEANYGYTF. CDR3 coding DNA: TGTGCCACCAGTGCCCGACAGGAAGCTAACTATGGCTACACCTTC.

The chain employs TRBV27 and TRBJ2-2; 10 nucleotides align to TRBD2. The CDR3 totals 19 residues. CDR1 and CDR2 (germline): MNHEY, SMNVEV (reference sequence). The junction had 14 bases not matched to a gene; V was cut back by 6 bases and J by 1 base. DNA for the CDR3: TGTGCCAGCAGCTGGGCGGTAGCGGGAGGTTACCTGAACACCGGGGAGCTGTTTTTT. Amino acids: CASSWAVAGGYLNTGELFF.

This sequence joins TRBV24-1 and TRBJ1-1; 8 bases map to TRBD1. The CDR3 has 13 amino acids. In germline, CDR1 is KGHDR, CDR2 SFDVKD. V lost 9 bases, J lost 4 bases, and 6 bases stayed unmatched. DNA for the CDR3: TGTGCCACCCGCGACAGGGGTTTCACTGAAGCTTTCTTT. Encoded protein: CATRDRGFTEAFF.

J is TRBJ1-5 and V is TRBV28; D remains ambiguous. Trimming cost V 1 base and J 3 bases, with 7 bases left between them. The CDR3 contains 14 residues. The V gene's germline CDR1 is MDHEN and CDR2 SYDVKM. The CDR3 protein is CASSLYNINQPQHF. CDR3 DNA: TGTGCCAGCAGTTTATATAACATCAATCAGCCCCAGCATTTT.

In its sample, this clone was seen a few times. The V call is TRBV21-1, the J call TRBJ2-5; the table's D call of TRBD2 was not tested on the DNA. TRBV21-1 is reported as a pseudogene. The CDR3 has 16 amino acids. The CDR3 reads CASSKSVLADWETQYF. In DNA form, the CDR3 reads TGTGCCAGCAGCAAAAGTGTGCTAGCGGACTGGGAGACCCAGTACTTC.

V usage is TRBV12-5 and J usage is TRBJ2-1; TRBD2 aligns across 7 bases. V trimming: 2 bases; J trimming: 10 bases; junction bases outside the gene matches: 5. Germline assignment: CDR1 LGHNT and CDR2 FRNRAP. The CDR3 contains 13 residues. The CDR3 nucleotides are TGTGCTAGTGGTTTGATCCCACTAGCGGAGCAGTTCTTC. Encoded protein: CASGLIPLAEQFF.

The rearrangement links TRBV5-1 to TRBJ2-1; a weak D match, TRBD2 (5 bases). This CDR3 spans 17 amino acids. V gave up 0 bases and J gave up 0 bases, with 13 bases separating them. Germline CDR1 and CDR2: SGHRS and YFSETQ. CDR3 residues: CASSLVASPGSYNEQFF. CDR3 nucleotide sequence: TGCGCCAGCAGCTTGGTAGCTAGCCCAGGCTCCTACAATGAGCAGTTCTTC.

The V gene is TRBV24-1, the J gene TRBJ2-3; 8 nucleotides line up with TRBD1. V shed 4 bases, J shed 0 bases, and the junction held 5 bases outside the gene matches. Germline V gives CDR1 KGHDR, CDR2 SFDVKD. The CDR3 is 16 residues long. The CDR3 loop reads CATSEVRGPSTDTQYF. The CDR3 bases are TGTGCCACCAGTGAAGTCAGGGGGCCCAGCACAGATACGCAGTATTTT.

This clone occurred once. The rearrangement links TRBV28 to TRBJ1-1; D is perhaps TRBD1 (6 bases). Per germline, CDR1 MDHEN and CDR2 SYDVKM. Trimming removed 4 bases at V and 0 bases at J, with 18 bases between. This CDR3 comprises 17 residues. The CDR3 DNA sequence: TGTGCCAGCAGTTCCATCATGACAGGCAGGTTGAACACTGAAGCTTTCTTT. This gives the protein CASSSIMTGRLNTEAFF.

In its sample, this clone was seen once. J is TRBJ2-2 and V is TRBV19; D possibly corresponds to TRBD2 (5 bases). Between the trimmed V and J ends, which lost 7 bases and 7 bases, there was a span of 16 bases. CDR3 length: 14 amino acids. CDR1 and CDR2 from the germline V gene are LNHDA and SQIVND (reference sequence). CDR3 loop: CASTTGGGVGELFF. CDR3 nucleotides: TGTGCCAGTACTACCGGAGGTGGGGTCGGGGAGCTGTTTTTT.

The J gene is TRBJ2-1, the V gene TRBV5-1; 9 nucleotides line up with TRBD2. J gave up 1 base and V 2 bases, and 1 base lay outside the gene matches. CDR3 length: 15 amino acids. From germline, CDR1 is SGHRS and CDR2 YFSETQ. CDR3 protein: CASSFLAGSYNEQFF. The CDR3 DNA is TGCGCCAGCAGCTTCCTAGCGGGATCCTACAATGAGCAGTTCTTC.

The chain links TRBV19 to TRBJ1-2; weak D call: TRBD1 (6 bases). The germline gives CDR1 LNHDA, CDR2 SQIVND (reference sequence). The V gene lost 9 bases and the J gene lost 2 bases, with 22 bases spanning the gap. The CDR3 consists of 16 residues. CDR3 amino acids: CASQTTGRVKNYGYTF. As DNA, the CDR3 is TGTGCCAGCCAAACGACAGGACGGGTAAAAAACTATGGCTACACCTTC.

The rearrangement uses TRBV3-1 (or the pseudogene TRBV3-2) and TRBJ2-1, with 8 bases identical to TRBD2. From germline, CDR1 is LGHDT and CDR2 YNNKEL (reference sequence). Germline trimming cut 5 bases from V and 8 bases from J; bases unmatched to any gene: 20. The CDR3 has 18 amino acids. CDR3 bases: TGTGCCAGCAGCGGAGACAGGTTGGCGGGAGGCCCATTCGATGAGCAGTTCTTC. Translation gives CASSGDRLAGGPFDEQFF.

This chain joins TRBV27 and TRBJ2-5; 9 bases agree with TRBD2. V gave up 6 bases and J gave up 5 bases; unmatched junction bases: 10. This CDR3 is built from 15 residues. Germline CDR1 and CDR2: MNHEY and SMNVEV (reference sequence). CDR3 protein: CASRQLSGGRETQYF. CDR3 nucleotides: TGTGCCAGCAGACAGCTCAGCGGGGGGAGGGAGACCCAGTACTTC.

V is TRBV6-1 and J is TRBJ2-1; TRBD2 aligns across 12 bases. The J segment lost 0 bases and the V segment lost 1 base, leaving 4 bases of the junction unmatched. The CDR3 has 18 amino acids. Germline V gene data show CDR1 as MNHNS and CDR2 as SASEGT. Here the CDR3 reads CASSEDTSGRRSYNEQFF. The DNA of the CDR3 is TGTGCCAGCAGTGAAGATACTAGCGGGAGGCGCTCCTACAATGAGCAGTTCTTC.

This chain connects TRBV5-1 to TRBJ2-5, with TRBD1 as a possible D gene (6 bases). Germline loops: CDR1 SGHRS, CDR2 YFSETQ. The CDR3 has 13 amino acids. Trimming pared 3 bases from V and 5 bases from J, leaving 11 bases between. As DNA, the CDR3 is TGCGCCAGCAGCTCCACAGGGATGGAGACCCAGTACTTC. This codes for CASSSTGMETQYF. Complete variable domain (other parts from reference TRBV5-1 and TRBJ2-5): KAGVTQTPRYLIKTRGQQVTLSCSPISGHRSVSWYQQTPGQGLQFLFEYFSETQRNKGNFPGRFSGRQFSNSRSEMNVSTLELGDSALYLCASSSTGMETQYFGPGTRLLVL.

The chain recombines TRBV10-2 with TRBJ2-7; 8 bases are shared with TRBD2. V lost 2 bases to trimming and J lost 2 bases; unmatched junction nucleotides: 5. The germline V gene encodes CDR1 WSHSY and CDR2 SAAADI. The CDR3 has 15 amino acids. This CDR3 reads CASSEIAGLPYEQYF. CDR3 DNA: TGCGCCAGCAGTGAGATAGCGGGGTTGCCCTACGAGCAGTACTTC.